This T cell receptor beta chain was observed in a study of OX40 agonist ivuxolimab in advanced cancers. Per germline, CDR1 MNHEY and CDR2 SVGAGI. This CDR3 region has 14 residues. J was trimmed by 9 bases and V by 5 bases; bases with no gene match: 6. The data were produced by immunoSEQ multiplex PCR, yet TCRdb's version contains in-frame clones alone and is incomplete. The table shows about 55,000 clones, with about 90% occurring only once. The sample in question was CD4+ or CD8+ T cells sorted from blood, obtained in a trial of the OX40 agonist ivuxolimab. The chain uses TRBV6-5 and TRBJ2-5, with TRBD2 matching over 13 bases. The receptor comes from an adult with an advanced solid tumor such as melanoma, head and neck, liver or kidney cancer. CDR3 DNA sequence: TGTGCCAGCAGTCAAACTAGCGGGAGGGGGGCCCAGTACTTC. Its translation is CASSQTSGRGAQYF.